These 30 T cell receptor beta chains were all obtained from the same sample, sequenced in a study of early T cells in non-severe SARS-CoV-2 infection. One entry per CDR3 protein results from TCRdb running MiXCR on the 5' RACE reads. This repertoire shows fewer than 120,000 distinct CDR3 sequences, approximately 12% found once; its top ten account for 3% to 4.5%. The sequences come from whole blood, collected at baseline. These TCRs come from an adult who was a healthcare worker with PCR-confirmed SARS-CoV-2 infection or an uninfected control (not recorded which).

This clonotype came up many times. The genes are TRBV19 and TRBJ1-2, with 7 bases identical to TRBD1. V lost 6 bases, J lost 6 bases, and 10 bases stayed unmatched. CDR3 length equals 14 residues. Germline assignment: CDR1 LNHDA and CDR2 SQIVND (reference sequence). This chain's CDR3 is CASSEVQGRNGYTF. Here the CDR3 DNA reads TGTGCCAGTAGCGAAGTACAGGGGCGTAATGGCTACACCTTC.

This clonotype was seen more than once but under ten times. The chain is built from TRBV6-5 and TRBJ2-1; unclear D gene. Trimming removed 6 bases from V and 2 bases from J, with 14 bases in between. Germline-derived CDR1 and CDR2 are MNHEY and SVGAGI. This CDR3 spans 15 amino acids. CDR3 in amino acids: CASSPEKGPYNEQFF. CDR3 in DNA: TGTGCCAGCAGCCCGGAGAAGGGTCCCTACAATGAGCAGTTCTTC.

Many counts were recorded for this clonotype. The chain combines TRBV21-1 with TRBJ1-3; no DNA check was done on the table's D call, TRBD1. TRBV21-1 is annotated as a pseudogene. The length of the CDR3 is 14 residues. In nucleotides, the CDR3 is TGTGCCAGCAGAAGGGACCTGAATGGAAACACCATATATTTT. Its translation: CASRRDLNGNTIYF.

In this sample, this clonotype turned up many times. The chain has TRBV7-9 and TRBJ1-2; no firm D call. The V gene's germline CDR1 is SEHNR and CDR2 FQNEAQ (reference sequence). This CDR3 contains 16 residues. Between the trimmed V and J ends, which lost 6 bases and 2 bases, there was a span of 19 bases. DNA for the CDR3: TGTGCCAGCAGTTCCTTAGGGCGGTCCTCGAACTATGGCTACACCTTC. Encoded protein: CASSSLGRSSNYGYTF.

This clonotype showed up just a few times. The chain recombines TRBV5-5 with TRBJ1-4; D call uncertain. This CDR3 spans 21 amino acids. Germline V gene lookup returns CDR1 SGHKS and CDR2 YYEKEE (reference sequence). The V gene lost 0 bases and the J gene lost 2 bases, with 26 bases spanning the gap. CDR3 DNA sequence: TGTGCCAGCAGCTTGGCCCAAGAGGGCGATCTTTGGGTCATCACTAATGAAAAACTGTTTTTT. Its translation is CASSLAQEGDLWVITNEKLFF.

The chain combines TRBV20-1 with TRBJ2-3, with 11 bases aligning to TRBD2. The J segment lost 11 bases and the V segment lost 2 bases, leaving 9 bases of the junction unmatched. The CDR3 runs 14 residues. From germline, CDR1 is DFQATT and CDR2 SNEGSKA (reference sequence). CDR3 loop: CSARPPSSGRKQYF. The DNA for the CDR3 is TGCAGTGCTAGACCACCCTCTAGCGGGAGGAAGCAGTATTTT.

The chain links TRBV7-8 to TRBJ2-1; possibly TRBD1 or TRBD2 for D (5 bases each). The length of the CDR3 is 14 residues. The germline gives CDR1 SGHVS, CDR2 FQNEAQ. V was cut by 4 bases and J by 7 bases, with 14 bases left in between. The CDR3 sequence is CASSSRGLGNEQFF. As DNA, the CDR3 is TGTGCCAGCAGCTCTCGGGGCCTCGGGAATGAGCAGTTCTTC. The full variable domain, in which reference TRBV7-8 and TRBJ2-1 provide the parts outside the CDR3, is GAGVSQSPRYKVAKRGQDVALRCDPISGHVSLFWYQQALGQGPEFLTYFQNEAQLDKSGLPSDRFFAERPEGSVSTLKIQRTQQEDSAVYLCASSSRGLGNEQFFGPGTRLTVL.

This clonotype was counted a few times. The chain carries TRBV24-1 and TRBJ1-1; D not certain. V was shortened by 5 bases and J by 4 bases, with 10 bases between the two germline ends. This CDR3 has 13 amino acids. Looked up from germline, CDR1 is KGHDR and CDR2 is SFDVKD. In nucleotides, the CDR3 is TGTGCCACCAGTGGAATAGGGCCCACTGAAGCTTTCTTT. The encoded protein is CATSGIGPTEAFF.

This chain links TRBV6-5 with TRBJ2-7; 8 bases line up with TRBD1. Germline V lookup: CDR1 MNHEY, CDR2 SVGAGI. V gave up 0 bases and J gave up 7 bases; unmatched junction bases: 5. This CDR3 has 14 amino acids. CDR3 nucleotides: TGTGCCAGCAGTTACTCAACAGGGGGTGTGGAGCAGTACTTC. Its protein is CASSYSTGGVEQYF.

The rearrangement joins TRBV29-1 to TRBJ2-7; no clear D. The CDR3 runs 12 residues. Trimming took 0 bases from V and 0 from J, leaving 3 bases between them. The V gene's germline CDR1 is SQVTM and CDR2 ANQGSEA. The CDR3 region is CSVEDPSYEQYF. CDR3 sequence (DNA): TGCAGCGTTGAAGACCCCTCCTACGAGCAGTACTTC.

V and J are TRBV10-3 and TRBJ2-7, with 11 nucleotides matching TRBD2. Germline CDR1 and CDR2: ENHRY and SYGVKD. The length of the CDR3 is 15 residues. V dropped 3 bases and J dropped 5; count of bases not matched to a gene: 6. The CDR3 region has the DNA TGTGCCATCAGTGACAGGCCTAGCGGGAGGAACGAGCAGTACTTC. Translation: CAISDRPSGRNEQYF.

This clonotype was detected many times. The J gene is TRBJ2-1, the V gene TRBV20-1; D is tentatively TRBD1 or TRBD2 (5 bases each). The V end was cut by 3 bases, the J end by 0 bases, with 6 bases between. The CDR3 spans 13 residues. Germline loops: CDR1 DFQATT, CDR2 SNEGSKA (reference sequence). This CDR3 is CSARGDSYNEQFF. The CDR3 DNA sequence: TGCAGTGCTAGGGGGGACTCCTACAATGAGCAGTTCTTC.

This clonotype was observed many times. This chain joins TRBV28 and TRBJ1-2, with a weak D call TRBD1 (5 bases). From germline, CDR1 is MDHEN and CDR2 SYDVKM. V was shortened by 5 bases and J by 5 bases, with 15 bases between the two germline ends. The CDR3 spans 14 residues. CDR3: CASSPAGTDYGYTF. The CDR3 bases are TGTGCCAGCAGTCCTGCCGGGACGGATTATGGCTACACCTTC.

This clonotype showed up just a few times. The chain couples TRBV24-1 to TRBJ2-2; 8 nucleotides agree with TRBD2. Germline CDR1 reads KGHDR; CDR2 reads SFDVKD. CDR3 length equals 15 residues. J was trimmed by 7 bases and V by 5 bases; bases with no gene match: 8. For the CDR3, the DNA is TGTGCCACCAGTGCCCACGGGGGGGCTAACGGGGAGCTGTTTTTT. It encodes CATSAHGGANGELFF.

The J gene is TRBJ1-1, the V gene TRBV12-3 or TRBV12-4; 8 nucleotides align to TRBD1. CDR3 length equals 16 residues. V was clipped by 2 bases and J by 7 bases; unmatched bases: 12. The CDR3 is CASSLLPGQGLNEAFF. In nucleotides, the CDR3 is TGTGCCAGCAGTTTATTGCCCGGACAGGGTTTAAATGAAGCTTTCTTT.

The rearrangement uses TRBV5-1 and TRBJ2-1, with D possibly TRBD1 on 5 matching bases. CDR1 SGHRS and CDR2 YFSETQ come from the germline V gene. V was trimmed by 0 bases and J by 0 bases, leaving 7 bases between them. The CDR3 loop spans 15 amino acids. The CDR3 spells CASSLAGNSYNEQFF. CDR3 coding DNA: TGCGCCAGCAGCTTGGCAGGGAACTCCTACAATGAGCAGTTCTTC.

This clonotype was seen ten or more times. V usage is TRBV12-3 or TRBV12-4 and J usage is TRBJ1-1; a weak D match, TRBD1 (6 bases). The CDR3 is 14 residues long. Trimming took 1 base from V and 3 from J, leaving 9 bases between them. The CDR3 nucleotides read TGTGCCAGCAGTTTAGTCGGGGGCTACACTGAAGCTTTCTTT. Protein sequence: CASSLVGGYTEAFF.

The rearrangement joins TRBV27 to TRBJ1-1, with D uncertain. Germline assignment: CDR1 MNHEY and CDR2 SMNVEV (reference sequence). The V gene lost 7 bases and the J gene lost 3 bases, with 15 bases spanning the gap. This CDR3 region has 14 residues. CDR3 sequence (DNA): TGTGCCAGCATGCCAAGGGCTTCGTACACTGAAGCTTTCTTT. This encodes CASMPRASYTEAFF.

The chain employs TRBV29-1 and TRBJ2-2; D not certain. The CDR3 is 11 amino acids. Germline V gene lookup returns CDR1 SQVTM and CDR2 ANQGSEA. V gave up 5 bases and J gave up 6 bases, with 7 bases separating them. The CDR3, as DNA: TGCAGCGTTCTTAGGTCCGGGGAGCTGTTTTTT. Protein product: CSVLRSGELFF.

V gene TRBV3-1 combines with J gene TRBJ2-7, with TRBD2 identical over 10 bases. After removal of 4 bases from V and 4 bases from J, the junction contained 4 bases not matched to a gene. The germline V gene encodes CDR1 LGHDT and CDR2 YNNKEL (reference sequence). The length of the CDR3 is 14 residues. CDR3 amino acids: CASSPVTSGYEQYF. CDR3 in DNA: TGTGCCAGCAGCCCAGTGACTAGCGGGTACGAGCAGTACTTC.

This clonotype was recorded at least ten times. The chain couples TRBV7-9 to TRBJ1-4; D gene unclear. The CDR3 is made up of 14 amino acids. V gave up 1 base and J gave up 7 bases, with 10 bases separating them. CDR1 is SEHNR, CDR2 FQNEAQ, per germline (reference sequence). The CDR3 loop is CASSLGPIREKLFF. The CDR3 nucleotides are TGTGCCAGCAGCTTAGGCCCTATCCGTGAAAAACTGTTTTTT.

This clonotype was recorded at least ten times. This rearrangement joins TRBV19 to TRBJ2-5; 7 bases are shared with TRBD2. V was clipped by 2 bases and J by 0 bases; unmatched bases: 6. Germline CDR1 is LNHDA and CDR2 is SQIVND (reference sequence). This CDR3 has 16 residues. This chain's CDR3 is CASSITTRGYQETQYF. The DNA of the CDR3 is TGTGCCAGTAGTATAACGACGCGGGGGTACCAAGAGACCCAGTACTTC.

This clonotype was seen at least ten times. CDR3 sequence (DNA): TGTGCCAGCAGCCAGGCTCTCGGGGCTGAGCAGTTCTTC. Translating gives CASSQALGAEQFF. The chain recombines TRBV14 with TRBJ2-1; D could derive from TRBD1 or TRBD2 (5 bases each). The CDR3 has 13 amino acids. Deletions cut 3 bases from V and 9 bases from J, with 12 bases between. Germline V gives CDR1 SGHDN, CDR2 FVKESK.

The J gene is TRBJ1-5, the V gene TRBV23-1; the match to TRBD1 covers 10 bases. TRBV23-1 is an ORF, and what it does is uncertain. CDR3 size: 18 residues. The trim removed 0 bases at V and 1 base at J, leaving 6 bases unmatched. DNA of the CDR3: TGCGCCAGCAGTCAATCGGGACAGGGGAGGCGGAGCAATCAGCCCCAGCATTTT. It yields the protein CASSQSGQGRRSNQPQHF.

The chain uses TRBV4-1 and TRBJ2-2; D not certain. This CDR3 comprises 16 residues. Germline V gene lookup returns CDR1 MGHRA and CDR2 YSYEKL. The V gene lost 0 bases and the J gene lost 1 base, with 9 bases spanning the gap. As DNA, the CDR3 is TGCGCCAGCAGCCAAGATCTACGCGAGAACACCGGGGAGCTGTTTTTT. Encoded protein: CASSQDLRENTGELFF.

This sequence joins TRBV20-1 and TRBJ1-6, with D uncertain. This CDR3 has 14 amino acids. The germline gives CDR1 DFQATT, CDR2 SNEGSKA (reference sequence). Trimming removed 6 bases at V and 10 bases at J, with 19 bases between. CDR3 in amino acids: CSADVRSEVSPLHF. For the CDR3, the DNA is TGCAGTGCCGACGTCCGAAGCGAGGTCTCACCCCTCCACTTT.

This clonotype turned up a few times. The chain is built from TRBV6-2 or TRBV6-3 and TRBJ1-2; D ambiguous. Trimming left V 7 bases short and J 0 bases short, with 6 bases between. The V gene's germline CDR1 is MNHEY and CDR2 SVGEGT. This CDR3 is built from 12 residues. CDR3 residues: CASTETNYGYTF. The CDR3 DNA is TGTGCCAGCACCGAAACTAACTATGGCTACACCTTC.

Ten or more counts support this clonotype. The rearrangement joins TRBV11-2 to TRBJ2-2; 8 positions agree with TRBD1. The CDR3 is made up of 16 amino acids. With 7 bases clipped from V and 1 base from J, the junction kept 8 bases outside the gene matches. CDR1 and CDR2 from the germline V gene are SGHAT and FQNNGV. The CDR3 nucleotides are TGTGCCAGCACCCAGCTTGGGACAGGGAACACCGGGGAGCTGTTTTTT. Residues: CASTQLGTGNTGELFF.

This clonotype was observed at least ten times. The chain has TRBV30 and TRBJ2-7, with a weak D call TRBD1 (6 bases). This CDR3 has 13 residues. V was shortened by 4 bases and J by 0 bases, with 10 bases between the two germline ends. Germline V gene lookup returns CDR1 GTSNPN and CDR2 SVGIG (reference sequence). CDR3 in DNA: TGTGCCTGGAACCAGGGGAGCTCCTACGAGCAGTACTTC. As protein: CAWNQGSSYEQYF.

This clonotype has more than one count but fewer than ten. The rearrangement links TRBV29-1 to TRBJ2-7, with D possibly matching TRBD1 (6 bases). The length of the CDR3 is 13 residues. V was pared by 3 bases and J by 5 bases, with 14 bases between. CDR1 SQVTM and CDR2 ANQGSEA come from the germline V gene. The CDR3 DNA sequence: TGCAGCGTTGAGGCCAGGGGATTCGACGAGCAGTACTTC. As protein: CSVEARGFDEQYF.